Listed below are T cell receptor beta chains from one sample, sequenced in a study of cytomegalovirus exposure and HLA in healthy donors. Libraries were prepared by immunoSEQ multiplex PCR; TCRdb keeps only in-frame clonotypes and omits some of them. The data contain about 120,000 clones, 70% to 80% of them singletons. The sample comprised PBMCs. All receptors derive from a female donor in good health and CMV-seronegative. Each CDR3 is given with its conserved first and last residue. Each record gives: D gene, V gene, J gene, CDR3 protein. D genes are given only for firm matches.

D: TRBD2; V: TRBV4-2; J: TRBJ2-6; CDR3: CASSQRRGGRDSGANVLTF
D: -; V: TRBV4-3; J: TRBJ1-1; CDR3: CASSQVQGGNTEAFF
D: -; V: TRBV2; J: TRBJ2-1; CDR3: CASGLEQFF
D: -; V: TRBV5-5; J: TRBJ1-1; CDR3: CASSLGGSTEAFF
D: -; V: TRBV2; J: TRBJ1-1; CDR3: CASSNSAEAFF
D: TRBD2; V: TRBV10-2; J: TRBJ2-1; CDR3: CASSQLAGGNEQFF
D: TRBD1; V: TRBV28; J: TRBJ1-2; CDR3: CASSPLTGILPYGYTF
D: TRBD1; V: TRBV19; J: TRBJ2-1; CDR3: CASSRDRWTHNEQFF
D: TRBD1; V: TRBV11-2; J: TRBJ1-2; CDR3: CASSSGRDRGELGYTF
D: -; V: TRBV6-8; J: TRBJ2-1; CDR3: CASSRQSQKGGGEQFF
D: -; V: TRBV12-1; J: TRBJ2-3; CDR3: CASSFALTVIDTQYF
D: TRBD2; V: TRBV7-8; J: TRBJ2-5; CDR3: CASRLAGGLKTRYF
D: TRBD2; V: TRBV13; J: TRBJ2-3; CDR3: CASSLSPGLAGGPDTQYF
D: TRBD1; V: TRBV6-5; J: TRBJ2-5; CDR3: CASSDREQETQYF
D: TRBD1; V: TRBV5-1; J: TRBJ2-7; CDR3: CASSWGQGYEQYF
D: TRBD2; V: TRBV7-2; J: TRBJ2-3; CDR3: CASSSGGTADTQYF
D: -; V: TRBV7-9; J: TRBJ2-7; CDR3: CASSLGQLYEQYF
D: -; V: TRBV2; J: TRBJ2-2; CDR3: CASRGYAGDTGELFF
D: TRBD2; V: TRBV5-1; J: TRBJ2-1; CDR3: CASSGTAGGIYNEQFF
D: TRBD1; V: TRBV6-5; J: TRBJ1-2; CDR3: CASSSYASGTGYGYTF
D: -; V: TRBV2; J: TRBJ1-2; CDR3: CASSEVGITGF
D: -; V: TRBV7-9; J: TRBJ2-7; CDR3: CASSSAPAGFYEQYF
D: TRBD1; V: TRBV4-1; J: TRBJ2-7; CDR3: CASSQGPDRGSYEQYF
D: -; V: TRBV30; J: TRBJ1-5; CDR3: CAWSPHRDPQPQHF
D: -; V: TRBV6-6; J: TRBJ1-4; CDR3: CASGKGMEKLFF
D: TRBD2; V: TRBV5-4; J: TRBJ2-3; CDR3: CASSLAAGGPSDTQYF
D: -; V: TRBV30; J: TRBJ1-6; CDR3: CAWSPPGLFSSPLHF
D: TRBD1; V: TRBV18; J: TRBJ1-1; CDR3: CASSPPGTGPEAFF